Given below is one T cell receptor beta chain in context. Its specificity is not known. Library preparation (for TCRbeta) was performed with unique molecular identifiers. TCRdb ran MiXCR on the PCR reads and lists one entry per CDR3 protein. The sample carries around 800,000 distinct CDR3 sequences, approximately 15% recorded once. The sample is drawn from a study of T-cell reconstitution after alpha-beta-depleted transplantation in children. Study-wide results and caveats: Alpha-beta T cells about two months after transplant reportedly derived from several hundred expanded graft clones. One year after transplant, T-cell counts and diversity came mostly from newly produced T cells.

CDR1 is SGHRS, CDR2 YFSETQ, per germline. V shed 4 bases and J shed 4 bases, with 16 bases lying between them. The CDR3 has 15 amino acids. The sample in question was PBMCs, mostly from graft donor cells, obtained 360 days after TCRalphabeta/CD19-depleted stem cell transplant. The chain has TRBV5-1 and TRBJ2-3; D may be TRBD2 (6 bases). This receptor was obtained from a male patient between 5 and 17 years old who had a stem cell transplant for acute lymphoblastic leukemia, so the T cells may come from the graft donor. The CDR3 DNA is TGCGCCAGCAGCCCCCTTGGGGGGAGGTCAGATACGCAGTATTTT. It yields the protein CASSPLGGRSDTQYF.